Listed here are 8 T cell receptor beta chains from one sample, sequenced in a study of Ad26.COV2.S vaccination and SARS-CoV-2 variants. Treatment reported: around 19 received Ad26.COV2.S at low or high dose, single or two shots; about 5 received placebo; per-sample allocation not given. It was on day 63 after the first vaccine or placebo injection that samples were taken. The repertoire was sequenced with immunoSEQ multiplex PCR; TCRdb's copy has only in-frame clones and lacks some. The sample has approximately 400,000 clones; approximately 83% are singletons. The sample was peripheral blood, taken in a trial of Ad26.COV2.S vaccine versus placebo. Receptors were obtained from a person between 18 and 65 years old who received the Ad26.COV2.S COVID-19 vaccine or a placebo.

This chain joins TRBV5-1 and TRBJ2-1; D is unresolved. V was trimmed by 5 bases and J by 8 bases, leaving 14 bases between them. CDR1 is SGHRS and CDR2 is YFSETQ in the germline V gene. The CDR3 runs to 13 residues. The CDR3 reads CASSFGVTDEQFF. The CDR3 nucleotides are TGCGCCAGCAGTTTTGGAGTAACGGATGAGCAGTTCTTC.

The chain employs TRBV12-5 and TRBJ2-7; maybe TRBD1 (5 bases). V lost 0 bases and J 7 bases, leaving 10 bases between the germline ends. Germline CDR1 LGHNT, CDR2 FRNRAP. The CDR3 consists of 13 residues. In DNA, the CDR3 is TGTGCTAGTGGTTTGGTACAGGATAGGGAGCAGTACTTC. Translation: CASGLVQDREQYF.

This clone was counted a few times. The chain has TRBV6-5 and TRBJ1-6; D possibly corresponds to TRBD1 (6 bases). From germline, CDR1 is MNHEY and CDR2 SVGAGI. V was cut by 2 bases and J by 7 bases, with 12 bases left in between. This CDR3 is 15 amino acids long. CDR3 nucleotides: TGTGCCAGCAGTTACGACGGACAGAGGAATTCACCCCTCCACTTT. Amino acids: CASSYDGQRNSPLHF.

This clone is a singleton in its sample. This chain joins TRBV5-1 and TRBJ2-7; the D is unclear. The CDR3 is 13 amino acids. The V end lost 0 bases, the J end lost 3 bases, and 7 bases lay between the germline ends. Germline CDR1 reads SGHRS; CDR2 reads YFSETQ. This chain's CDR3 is CASSLDWSYEQYF. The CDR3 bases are TGCGCCAGCAGCTTGGACTGGAGCTACGAGCAGTACTTC.

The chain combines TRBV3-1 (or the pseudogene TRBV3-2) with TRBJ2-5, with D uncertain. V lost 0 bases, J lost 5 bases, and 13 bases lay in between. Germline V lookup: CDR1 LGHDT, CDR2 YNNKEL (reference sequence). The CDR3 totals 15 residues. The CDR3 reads CASSQDDVRAETQYF. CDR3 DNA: TGTGCCAGCAGCCAAGACGACGTTAGGGCGGAGACCCAGTACTTC.

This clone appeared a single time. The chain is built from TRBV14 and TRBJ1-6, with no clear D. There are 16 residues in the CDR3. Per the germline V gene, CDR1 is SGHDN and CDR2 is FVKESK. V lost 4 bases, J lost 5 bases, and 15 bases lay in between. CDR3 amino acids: CASSLRWDNNNSPLHF. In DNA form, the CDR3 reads TGTGCCAGCAGCCTGAGATGGGATAATAATAATTCACCCCTCCACTTT.

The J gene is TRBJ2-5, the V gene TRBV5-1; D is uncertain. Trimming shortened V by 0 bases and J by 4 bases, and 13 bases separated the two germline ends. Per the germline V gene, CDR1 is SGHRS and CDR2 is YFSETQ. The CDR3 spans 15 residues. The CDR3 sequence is CASSLARQAGETQYF. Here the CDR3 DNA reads TGCGCCAGCAGCTTGGCCCGGCAGGCAGGAGAGACCCAGTACTTC.

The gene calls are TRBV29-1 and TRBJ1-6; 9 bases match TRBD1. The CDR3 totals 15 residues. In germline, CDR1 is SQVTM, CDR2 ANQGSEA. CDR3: CVDRRDREDNSPLHF. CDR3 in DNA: TGCGTAGACAGGAGGGACAGGGAGGACAATTCACCCCTCCACTTT. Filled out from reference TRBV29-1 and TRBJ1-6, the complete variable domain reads SAVISQKPSRDICQRGTSLTIQCQVDSQVTMMFWYRQQPGQSLTLIATANQGSEATYESGFVIDKFPISRPNLTFSTLTVSNMSPEDSSIYLCVDRRDREDNSPLHFGNGTRLTVT.